This T cell receptor (beta chain) was recorded in a study of blood T cell repertoires in COVID-19. On the study more broadly: In Cohort 3, a recovered donor had either two negative PCRs, clearance, or symptom resolution. From T cells, B-cell-depleted T cells, or PBMCs came the material, which was cDNA or gDNA.

This CDR3 region has 14 residues. Per the germline V gene, CDR1 is SGHRS and CDR2 is YFSETQ. J was trimmed by 5 bases and V by 3 bases; bases with no gene match: 6. Here immunoSEQ multiplex PCR was the method, and the copy in TCRdb shows in-frame clones only, minus some. The repertoire includes under 400,000 clones, more than 75% of them detected once, and roughly 1.9% sits in the top ten. The participants were between roughly 18 and 100 years old and came from 20 to 30 US areas. Donors were grouped by their self-reported clinical history. This clonotype was obtained from a man aged 40-49 years in a cohort exposed to, infected with or recovered from COVID-19 (not recorded which). The rearrangement joins TRBV5-1 to TRBJ1-2, with 8 bases lining up with TRBD1. Material: PBMCs or T cells enriched from blood (not recorded which). Here the CDR3 DNA reads TGCGCCAGCAGCTCCGAGACAGGGGTGTATGGCTACACCTTC. Amino acids: CASSSETGVYGYTF.